The 17 T cell receptor beta chains below all came from one sample that was sequenced in a study of blood T cell repertoires in COVID-19 (TCRdb year 2020). Receptor libraries were prepared by the immunoSEQ multiplex PCR assay. The source is immuneACCESS, and TCRdb retained only in-frame sequences with V and J called. Part of the clones is not carried over; for the studies checked, unresolved V genes explain less than half of this, and the remainder is unexplained. The sample contains about 20,000 clones, more than 90% of them found a single time. Together, the top ten hold 7% to 8.5% of the sample. Input material: peripheral blood. All receptors derive from a man in his 70s with active COVID-19.

The V call is TRBV10-3, the J call TRBJ1-6; 8 bases fit TRBD1. CDR3 length equals 15 residues. Germline CDR1 is ENHRY and CDR2 is SYGVKD. J was trimmed by 8 bases and V by 6 bases; bases with no gene match: 9. The CDR3 protein is CAISLGQGLDSPLHF. DNA for the CDR3: TGTGCCATCAGCTTAGGACAGGGATTAGATTCACCCCTCCACTTT.

The chain joins TRBV6-5 to TRBJ1-5, with 9 bases fitting TRBD1. Per germline, CDR1 MNHEY and CDR2 SVGAGI. The CDR3 length is 14 residues. V trimming: 8 bases; J trimming: 4 bases; junction bases outside the gene matches: 6. CDR3 loop: CASGHGQGNQPQHF. CDR3 nucleotides: TGTGCCAGCGGACATGGACAGGGGAATCAGCCCCAGCATTTT.

The gene calls are TRBV10-3 and TRBJ1-2; D unclear. Germline values: CDR1 ENHRY, CDR2 SYGVKD. The CDR3 consists of 14 residues. The germline V and J ends were trimmed by 3 bases and 0 bases, with 8 bases remaining between them. The CDR3 DNA follows: TGTGCCATCAGTGACGGGAGAACTAACTATGGCTACACCTTC. Its protein is CAISDGRTNYGYTF.

This chain links TRBV9 with TRBJ2-7, with 9 bases that match TRBD2. This CDR3 has 13 residues. V was clipped by 8 bases and J by 5 bases; unmatched bases: 8. Germline V CDR1 and CDR2: SGDLS, YYNGEE. CDR3 sequence reads: CASGGRAWDEQYF. The CDR3 coding sequence is TGTGCCAGTGGCGGGAGGGCCTGGGACGAGCAGTACTTC.

The chain links TRBV9 to TRBJ2-3; 10 bases agree with TRBD2. The CDR3 length is 17 residues. Germline V gene data show CDR1 as SGDLS and CDR2 as YYNGEE. Trimming cost V 0 bases and J 2 bases; bases outside gene matches: 6. CDR3 loop: CASSVVGSGGFTDTQYF. The CDR3 DNA is TGTGCCAGCAGCGTAGTAGGTAGCGGGGGGTTCACAGATACGCAGTATTTT. Using reference TRBV9 and TRBJ2-3 for the parts outside the CDR3, the full variable domain is DSGVTQTPKHLITATGQRVTLRCSPRSGDLSVYWYQQSLDQGLQFLIQYYNGEERAKGNILERFSAQQFPDLHSELNLSSLELGDSALYFCASSVVGSGGFTDTQYFGPGTRLTVL.

A single count supports this clone. The chain carries TRBV7-9 and TRBJ1-1; no clear D gene. The CDR3 length is 14 residues. Germline assignment: CDR1 SEHNR and CDR2 FQNEAQ (reference sequence). Trimming cost V 0 bases and J 7 bases, with 12 bases left between them. The CDR3 DNA reads as TGTGCCAGCAGCTTAGCAGGCGGGCAGAATGAAGCTTTCTTT. As protein: CASSLAGGQNEAFF.

In this sample, this clone turned up once. The V and J genes are TRBV11-2 and TRBJ2-7; D may be TRBD2 (6 bases). This CDR3 spans 16 amino acids. V shed 1 base and J shed 2 bases, with 15 bases lying between them. Per the germline V gene, CDR1 is SGHAT and CDR2 is FQNNGV. CDR3 bases: TGTGCCAGCAGCTTAGTTGGAGGGAGCCAGACCTACGAGCAGTACTTC. Protein: CASSLVGGSQTYEQYF.

J is TRBJ2-6 and V is TRBV6-2 or TRBV6-3; TRBD1 aligns across 10 bases. Trimming at V came to 5 bases and at J to 10 bases, leaving 5 bases not matched to a gene. The germline gives CDR1 MNHEY, CDR2 SVGEGT. The length of the CDR3 is 14 residues. The CDR3: CASSLGQGVNVLTF. CDR3 sequence (DNA): TGTGCCAGCAGTCTCGGACAGGGGGTTAACGTCCTGACTTTC.

This sequence joins TRBV29-1 and TRBJ1-2, with 10 bases lining up with TRBD1. V lost 4 bases, J lost 7 bases, and 21 bases stayed unmatched. The CDR3 loop spans 18 amino acids. Germline V gene data show CDR1 as SQVTM and CDR2 as ANQGSEA. The CDR3: CSVGEDKVRDRGNRGYTF. Written as DNA, the CDR3 is TGCAGCGTTGGCGAAGATAAAGTCCGGGACAGGGGAAATCGTGGCTACACCTTC.

The chain has TRBV9 and TRBJ2-1; the D gene is possibly TRBD1 (6 bases). CDR3 length: 15 amino acids. V shed 4 bases and J shed 0 bases, with 11 bases lying between them. Germline V gives CDR1 SGDLS, CDR2 YYNGEE. CDR3 sequence: CASSNRDNSYNEQFF. The CDR3 DNA is TGTGCCAGCAGCAACCGGGACAACTCCTACAATGAGCAGTTCTTC.

The gene calls are TRBV30 and TRBJ1-5; perhaps TRBD1 as D (5 bases). V shed 1 base and J shed 9 bases, with 13 bases lying between them. Germline V gene data show CDR1 as GTSNPN and CDR2 as SVGIG (reference sequence). The CDR3 has 13 amino acids. CDR3 residues: CAWSGSGFGPQHF. CDR3 nucleotide sequence: TGTGCCTGGAGTGGGTCAGGGTTTGGGCCCCAGCATTTT.

The chain joins TRBV5-5 to TRBJ2-5, with 7 bases aligning to TRBD1. V was clipped by 3 bases and J by 1 base; unmatched bases: 9. The CDR3 has 16 residues. The V gene's germline CDR1 is SGHKS and CDR2 YYEKEE (reference sequence). CDR3 in DNA: TGTGCCAGCAGCTCGAACAGGGGCCCCTCCCAAGAGACCCAGTACTTC. It encodes CASSSNRGPSQETQYF.

V gene TRBV4-3 combines with J gene TRBJ1-3; tentative D call: TRBD1 (5 bases). V dropped 3 bases and J dropped 1 base, with 10 bases sitting between them. Germline-derived CDR1 and CDR2 are LGHNA and YSLEER. This CDR3 spans 15 amino acids. DNA for the CDR3: TGCGCCAGCAGCCAGGGGGGAGGATCTGGAAACACCATATATTTT. Translated: CASSQGGGSGNTIYF.

The chain links TRBV3-1 (or the pseudogene TRBV3-2) to TRBJ2-3, with 12 positions matching TRBD2. CDR1 is LGHDT, CDR2 YNNKEL, per germline (reference sequence). V was clipped by 2 bases and J by 1 base; unmatched bases: 4. The CDR3 totals 17 residues. The chain's CDR3 is CASSQWTSGDGTDTQYF. DNA for the CDR3: TGTGCCAGCAGCCAATGGACTAGCGGGGATGGCACAGATACGCAGTATTTT.

The chain has TRBV5-6 and TRBJ1-4, with TRBD1 identical over 8 bases. V shed 3 bases, J shed 6 bases, and the junction held 4 bases outside the gene matches. The germline CDR1 and CDR2 sequences are SGHDT and YYEEEE. This CDR3 region has 14 residues. CDR3 residues: CASSSQGGYEKLFF. The CDR3 nucleotides are TGTGCCAGCAGCTCACAGGGGGGGTATGAAAAACTGTTTTTT.

The chain combines TRBV5-4 with TRBJ2-2; 8 bases agree with TRBD1. After removal of 4 bases from V and 4 bases from J, the junction contained 6 bases not matched to a gene. This CDR3 has 15 residues. Germline V gene data show CDR1 as SGHNT and CDR2 as YYREEE (reference sequence). CDR3 residues: CASSGAGGITGELFF. The CDR3 nucleotides read TGTGCCAGCAGCGGGGCAGGGGGCATCACCGGGGAGCTGTTTTTT.

V is TRBV18 and J is TRBJ2-1; 8 nucleotides agree with TRBD2. The V gene's germline CDR1 is KGHSH and CDR2 LQKENI. V lost 3 bases to trimming and J lost 1 base; unmatched junction nucleotides: 8. The length of the CDR3 is 17 residues. This CDR3 reads CASSPAIASGSYNEQFF. CDR3 nucleotides: TGTGCCAGCTCACCTGCCATCGCTAGCGGGTCCTACAATGAGCAGTTCTTC.